A selection of T cell receptor beta chains follows, all from one sample in a study of chemoradiotherapy in HPV16-positive cancers. Profiled with immunoSEQ multiplex PCR; TCRdb holds only in-frame clones, not every one. The sample comprises 65,000 to 80,000 clones, 85% to 90% of which are singletons, and roughly 4.2% rests with the top ten. The sample consisted of blood, taken from a patient who underwent chemoradiotherapy. The receptors shown here come from a human donor with HPV-associated anogenital cancer. Each CDR3 is given with its conserved first and last residue. Fields, in order: D gene, V gene, J gene, clone size, CDR3 protein, CDR3 DNA. D genes are given only for firm matches. For some rows the clone size is stated as once, few or many, or as a class when expanded; others skip it.

>.|TRBV27|TRBJ2-1|.
CASTPSWGNEQFF
TGTGCCAGCACTCCCTCCTGGGGGAATGAGCAGTTCTTC
>.|TRBV19|TRBJ2-5|.
CASSISRRGQETQYF
TGTGCCAGTAGTATATCCCGAAGGGGGCAAGAGACCCAGTACTTC
>TRBD2|TRBV29-1|TRBJ2-1|.
CSVEKASGMDWRNEQFF
TGCAGCGTTGAAAAAGCTAGCGGGATGGATTGGCGAAATGAGCAGTTCTTC
>.|TRBV14|TRBJ2-3|.
CASSQGRAGLTDTQYF
TGTGCCAGCAGCCAAGGTCGGGCGGGTCTCACAGATACGCAGTATTTT
>.|TRBV27|TRBJ1-2|.
CASSSTGRGYTF
TGTGCCAGCAGTTCAACCGGACGGGGCTACACCTTC
>TRBD2|TRBV7-9|TRBJ2-2|.
CASSSAGGNTGELFF
TGTGCCAGCAGTAGCGCGGGGGGGAACACCGGGGAGCTGTTTTTT
>.|TRBV6-5|TRBJ1-2|.
CASSYTGLANYGYTF
TGTGCCAGCAGTTATACTGGGTTAGCTAACTATGGCTACACCTTC
>.|TRBV11-2|TRBJ2-3|.
CASSLVLTDTQYF
TGTGCCAGCAGCTTAGTGCTCACAGATACGCAGTATTTT
>.|TRBV13|TRBJ2-2|.
CASSLTLANTGELFF
TGTGCCAGCAGTCTCACACTAGCGAACACCGGGGAGCTGTTTTTT
>TRBD2|TRBV2|TRBJ2-1|once
CASNRLTSLNEQFF
TGTGCCAGCAATCGCTTGACTAGCCTCAATGAGCAGTTCTTC
>.|TRBV5-5|TRBJ1-3|.
CASSLGADSGNTIYF
TGTGCCAGCAGCTTGGGGGCAGACTCTGGAAACACCATATATTTT
>TRBD1|TRBV27|TRBJ2-1|.
CASSLAGTEYNEQFF
TGTGCCAGCAGTTTAGCCGGGACAGAGTACAATGAGCAGTTCTTC
>.|TRBV29-1|TRBJ2-7|.
CSVDTRQGRHLGQYF
TGCAGCGTTGACACCCGGCAGGGTCGACATTTGGGGCAGTACTTC
>TRBD2|TRBV7-8|TRBJ2-7|.
CASSSTSGGAYEQYF
TGTGCCAGCAGCTCGACTAGCGGGGGGGCCTACGAGCAGTACTTC
>TRBD2|TRBV5-6|TRBJ2-2|.
CASRWGLAGTGELFF
TGTGCCAGCAGATGGGGACTAGCGGGAACCGGGGAGCTGTTTTTT
>.|TRBV6-6|TRBJ1-4|.
CASSYPVSGAEKLFF
TGTGCCAGCAGTTACCCAGTGTCGGGGGCTGAAAAACTGTTTTTT
>TRBD1|TRBV19|TRBJ1-1|.
CATETGQRTEAFF
TGTGCCACCGAGACAGGGCAGAGGACTGAAGCTTTCTTT
>.|TRBV19|TRBJ2-2|.
CASSIGTYSTGELFF
TGTGCCAGTAGTATAGGGACTTATTCCACCGGGGAGCTGTTTTTT
>.|TRBV25-1|TRBJ2-5|.
CASSDPGQLQETQYF
TGTGCCAGCAGTGATCCAGGGCAGCTCCAAGAGACCCAGTACTTC
>.|TRBV19|TRBJ2-1|.
CASSIGPLGNEQFF
TGTGCCAGTAGTATAGGACCCCTCGGGAATGAGCAGTTCTTC
>TRBD1|TRBV28|TRBJ2-7|.
CASGGTGTGLGFYEQYF
TGTGCCAGCGGGGGGACCGGGACAGGGCTCGGATTCTACGAGCAGTACTTC
>TRBD2|TRBV7-9|TRBJ2-7|.
CASSGTSGGAWHEQYF
TGTGCCAGCAGTGGGACTAGCGGGGGGGCATGGCACGAGCAGTACTTC
>.|TRBV25-1|TRBJ1-1|.
CASKDLGGVNTEAFF
TGTGCCAGCAAGGATCTAGGAGGGGTGAACACTGAAGCTTTCTTT
>.|TRBV29-1|TRBJ1-2|once
CSVEIKYGAYDYGYTF
TGCAGCGTTGAAATAAAGTACGGGGCCTACGACTATGGCTACACCTTC
>TRBD1|TRBV4-2|TRBJ1-1|.
CASSQLDRGEMNTEAFF
TGTGCCAGCAGCCAATTGGACAGGGGAGAGATGAACACTGAAGCTTTCTTT
>.|TRBV28|TRBJ2-1|.
CASSFPGGSNNNEQFF
TGTGCCAGCAGTTTTCCTGGTGGGAGCAACAATAATGAGCAGTTCTTC
>.|TRBV5-6|TRBJ1-2|.
CASSFRGEGYGYTF
TGTGCCAGCAGCTTTAGGGGTGAAGGTTATGGCTACACCTTC
>.|TRBV9|TRBJ1-4|.
CASSVRGITTNEKLFF
TGTGCCAGCAGCGTACGTGGAATTACAACTAATGAAAAACTGTTTTTT
>.|TRBV19|TRBJ1-1|.
CASSGGYTEAFF
TGTGCCAGTAGTGGGGGTTACACTGAAGCTTTCTTT